This note documents a single TCR beta chain sequence. Its specificity is unknown. Likely a read error: the CDR3 ends without its conserved phenylalanine or tryptophan. The CDR3 covers 15 residues. V dropped 1 base and J dropped 4 bases, with 13 bases sitting between them. Germline V lookup: CDR1 SGHTA, CDR2 FQGTGA. After constant-region reverse-primer amplification, full-length variable regions underwent semi-nested PCR with Nested Universal Primer A. Each CDR3 protein is one row after TCRdb ran MiXCR on the 5' RACE reads. Seen here are roughly 38,000 distinct CDR3 sequences, approximately 17% observed once, and the top ten hold approximately 2.9%. Naive CD4+ T cells were purified with Tregs depleted by CD25. Study outcomes and limitations: Tumor Treg TCRs overlapped most with tumor naive CD4+ cells.

The sequence came from a female donor with breast cancer. V and J are TRBV7-3 and TRBJ2-5; D is ambiguous. Sequenced input: naive CD4+ T cells sorted from a lymph node. Subset meaning: naive CD4+ T cells, CD4+CD45RA+CD25-. CDR3 coding DNA: TGTGCCAGCAGCTTAAATCACCAGGACGGAGAGACCCAGTACTAC. Translation gives CASSLNHQDGETQYY.